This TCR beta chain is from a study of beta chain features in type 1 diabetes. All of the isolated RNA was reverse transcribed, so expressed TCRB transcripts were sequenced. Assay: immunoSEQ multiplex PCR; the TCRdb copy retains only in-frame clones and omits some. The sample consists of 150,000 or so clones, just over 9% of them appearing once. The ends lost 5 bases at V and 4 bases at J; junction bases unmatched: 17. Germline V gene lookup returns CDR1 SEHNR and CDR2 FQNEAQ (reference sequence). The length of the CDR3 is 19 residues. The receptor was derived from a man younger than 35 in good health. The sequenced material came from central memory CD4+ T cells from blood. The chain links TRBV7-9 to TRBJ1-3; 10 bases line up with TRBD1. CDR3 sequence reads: CASSPLGTGAPTGGNTIYF. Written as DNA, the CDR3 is TGTGCCAGCAGCCCCCTCGGGACAGGGGCACCAACGGGAGGAAACACCATATATTTT.